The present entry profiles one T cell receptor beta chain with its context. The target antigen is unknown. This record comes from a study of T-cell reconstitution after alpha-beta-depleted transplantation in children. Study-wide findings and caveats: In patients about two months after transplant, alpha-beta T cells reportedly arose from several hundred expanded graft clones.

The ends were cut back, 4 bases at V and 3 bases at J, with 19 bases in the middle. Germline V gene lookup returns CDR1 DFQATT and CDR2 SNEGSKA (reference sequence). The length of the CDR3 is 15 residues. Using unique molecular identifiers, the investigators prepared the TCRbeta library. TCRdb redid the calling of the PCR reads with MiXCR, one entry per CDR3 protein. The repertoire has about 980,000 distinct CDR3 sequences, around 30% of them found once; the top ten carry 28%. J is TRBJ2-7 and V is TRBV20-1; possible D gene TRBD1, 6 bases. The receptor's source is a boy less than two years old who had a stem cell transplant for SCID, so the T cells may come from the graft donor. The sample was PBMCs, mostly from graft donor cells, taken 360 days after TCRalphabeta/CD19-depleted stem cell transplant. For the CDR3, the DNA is TGCAGTGCTACGGGGACACAGACTCTCCACTACGAGCAGTACTTC. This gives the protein CSATGTQTLHYEQYF.